These T cell receptor beta chains were read from a single sample in a study of cytomegalovirus exposure and HLA in healthy donors. TCRdb's table, derived via immunoSEQ multiplex PCR, lists solely in-frame clones and lacks some. The sample consists of roughly 140,000 clones, approximately 78% of them appearing once. The specimen was PBMCs. The receptors here all came from a woman under 30 in good health and CMV-seropositive. Both conserved end residues are part of each CDR3. A D gene is named only where the DNA matches it firmly. Where a row states a size, it is once, few, many or the class of an expanded clone; other rows omit it.

clone size	D gene	V gene	J gene	CDR3 DNA	CDR3 protein
NA	TRBD1	TRBV6-1	TRBJ2-5	TGTGCCAGCAGGAAGCCAGGGGGCGGAGAGACCCAGTACTTC	CASRKPGGGETQYF
NA	NA	TRBV28	TRBJ1-2	TGTGCCAGCAGTGTGACAGGCGTAGGGTACACCTTC	CASSVTGVGYTF
NA	NA	TRBV5-6	TRBJ1-3	TGTGCCAGCAGCTCCCTAAGAGGGCAAGTCTCTGGAAACACCATATATTTT	CASSSLRGQVSGNTIYF
NA	NA	TRBV5-1	TRBJ2-3	TGCGCCAGCAGCTTGTACGGAGACACAGATACGCAGTATTTT	CASSLYGDTDTQYF
NA	NA	TRBV6-1	TRBJ2-7	TGTGCCAGCAGTGAAAAACAGTCCTACGAGCAGTACTTC	CASSEKQSYEQYF
NA	NA	TRBV9	TRBJ1-3	TGTGCCAGCAGCGTAGTAGGGGCCCCTGGAAACACCATATATTTT	CASSVVGAPGNTIYF
NA	TRBD1	TRBV6-5	TRBJ2-7	TGTGCCAGCAGAAAACAGGGGGGCTACGAGCAGTATTTC	CASRKQGGYEQYF
NA	NA	TRBV10-1	TRBJ2-7	TGCGCCAGCAGTGAGGCAGGGGGGTCCTACGAGCAGTACTTC	CASSEAGGSYEQYF
NA	NA	TRBV25-1	TRBJ2-5	TGTGCCAGCAGCGACTCCACGGCGGGGAGGCCCCGGGAGACCCAGTACTTC	CASSDSTAGRPRETQYF
few	TRBD1	TRBV7-8	TRBJ1-6	TGTGCCAGCAGCTGGGCAGGGGGCCTTCGGTCACCCCTCCACTTT	CASSWAGGLRSPLHF
NA	TRBD1	TRBV18	TRBJ1-3	TGTGCCAGCTCACAGGGGACAGGAGGCGCTGGAAACACCATATATTTT	CASSQGTGGAGNTIYF
few	NA	TRBV2	TRBJ1-5	TGTGCCAGCAGGGTGGGGGCCAATCAGCCCCAGCATTTT	CASRVGANQPQHF
NA	NA	TRBV6-1	TRBJ2-7	TGTGCCAGCACCGATTTTGGGGTTACGGGGAGCGAGCAGTACTTC	CASTDFGVTGSEQYF
NA	TRBD1	TRBV9	TRBJ2-7	TGTGCCAGCAGCGCTCGGACAGGGGGCGATTACGAGCAGTACTTC	CASSARTGGDYEQYF
NA	NA	TRBV6-1	TRBJ2-1	TGTGCCAGCAGAAGAACTAGCAACAGCAATGAGCAGTTCTTC	CASRRTSNSNEQFF
NA	TRBD1	TRBV28	TRBJ2-7	TGTGCCAGCAGCTCCGGACAGGGATGGGACTTC	CASSSGQGWDF
NA	NA	TRBV4-3	TRBJ2-3	TGCGCCAGCAGCCAAGATCCGGGAAGCACAGATACGCAGTATTTT	CASSQDPGSTDTQYF
NA	NA	TRBV2	TRBJ1-5	TGTGCCAGCAGTGCAGGGTACAATCAGCCCCAGCATTTT	CASSAGYNQPQHF
NA	NA	TRBV29-1	TRBJ2-7	TGCAGCGCCCTCTATATGTCAGGGGACGAGCAGTACTTC	CSALYMSGDEQYF
NA	TRBD2	TRBV7-2	TRBJ2-1	TGTGCCAGCAGCTTAATTGCTAGCGGGGGGGTCTCCTACAATGAGCAGTTCTTC	CASSLIASGGVSYNEQFF
NA	NA	TRBV7-6	TRBJ1-1	TGTGCCAGCAGCCCAGTGGTGAACACTGAAGCTTTCTTT	CASSPVVNTEAFF
NA	NA	TRBV15	TRBJ1-3	TGTGCCACCAGCAGGGTAGGGGGTGGTCAGACCATATATTTT	CATSRVGGGQTIYF
few	NA	TRBV9	TRBJ2-5	TGTGCCAGCAGCCCAACGGGGAGACAGAACCTGGGGGGGACCCAGTACTTC	CASSPTGRQNLGGTQYF
NA	TRBD1	TRBV4-3	TRBJ1-3	TGCGCCAGCAGCCAAGACAGGGGGCCTGGAAACACCATATATTTT	CASSQDRGPGNTIYF
NA	TRBD1	TRBV7-2	TRBJ1-2	TGTGCCAGCAGCCGCCCTGACAGGGGCTATGGCTACACCTTC	CASSRPDRGYGYTF
NA	NA	TRBV5-6	TRBJ1-1	TGTGCCAGCTCCCTAGCAATCTCAGAGAACACTGAAGCTTTCTTT	CASSLAISENTEAFF
NA	TRBD1	TRBV4-2	TRBJ2-7	TGTGCCAGCACCGAAGAGTTCGGGGACAGCTACGAGCAGTACTTC	CASTEEFGDSYEQYF
once	NA	TRBV27	TRBJ2-7	TGTGCCAGCAGTAATACAGGGCCCTACGAGCAGTACTTC	CASSNTGPYEQYF
NA	NA	TRBV4-3	TRBJ2-2	TGCGCCAGCAGCCAAGAAGACTTTAACACCGGGGAGCTGTTTTTT	CASSQEDFNTGELFF
NA	TRBD2	TRBV2	TRBJ2-5	TGTGCCAGCAGTACTAGCGAACAGACCCAGTACTTC	CASSTSEQTQYF
once	NA	TRBV5-5	TRBJ2-7	TGTGCCAGCAGCTTGTTAAGCGGGTCGGACCGCGGCTTAGAGAGGTTC	CASSLLSGSDRGLERF
NA	TRBD1	TRBV6-5	TRBJ1-1	TGTGCCAGCAGGGGGGGCAGGGGGGACACTGAAGCTTTCTTT	CASRGGRGDTEAFF
NA	NA	TRBV19	TRBJ2-7	TGTGCCAGTAGCGACAGGAGGTTTGAAGAGCAGTACTTC	CASSDRRFEEQYF
NA	NA	TRBV6-1	TRBJ1-5	TGTGCCAGTACGCGACTGGGACAAAACAATCAGCCCCAGCATTTT	CASTRLGQNNQPQHF
NA	NA	TRBV7-2	TRBJ1-1	TGTGCCAGCAAACAACCGACAGAGAACACTGAAGCTTTCTTT	CASKQPTENTEAFF
NA	NA	TRBV7-9	TRBJ2-5	TGTGCCAGCAGCTTAGCACAGCAAGAGACCCAGTACTTC	CASSLAQQETQYF
NA	NA	TRBV6-1	TRBJ2-5	TGTGCCAGTCGTGGAGGGCGGGAGACCCAGTACTTC	CASRGGRETQYF
NA	NA	TRBV7-9	TRBJ2-7	TGTGCCAGCAGCCCCAAGGGGCAGGGGCCCTACTACGAGCAGTACTTC	CASSPKGQGPYYEQYF
NA	NA	TRBV5-1	TRBJ1-2	TGCGCCAGCAGCTTGGCCGGGAGAAAGTTTGATGACTATGGCTACACCTTC	CASSLAGRKFDDYGYTF
NA	TRBD1	TRBV19	TRBJ1-1	TGTGCCAGTAGTATTGGGACAGGGGGCCTCACTGAAGCTTTCTTT	CASSIGTGGLTEAFF
NA	TRBD1	TRBV18	TRBJ1-5	TGTGCCAGCTCCCCTGGGACAGGGGATTCGCAGCCCCAGCATTTT	CASSPGTGDSQPQHF
NA	NA	TRBV7-2	TRBJ1-2	TGTGCCAGCAGCGGACAGACCAGCTATGGCTACACCTTC	CASSGQTSYGYTF
NA	NA	TRBV6-1	TRBJ1-5	TGTGCCAGCAGTGAGGCACCTGATCAGCCCCAGCATTTT	CASSEAPDQPQHF
few	TRBD1	TRBV18	TRBJ2-7	TGTGCCAGCTCACCCCGGACAGGGTTCTCCTACGAGCAGTACTTC	CASSPRTGFSYEQYF
NA	NA	TRBV7-6	TRBJ1-2	TGTGCCAGCAGCTTTCCGATGGAGCCCTATGGCTACACCTTC	CASSFPMEPYGYTF
NA	NA	TRBV4-1	TRBJ2-4	TGCGCCAGCAGCCAAGTTTTCAGGGAAGTTTTAGCCAAAAACATTCAGTACTTC	CASSQVFREVLAKNIQYF
NA	TRBD1	TRBV29-1	TRBJ2-2	TGCAGCGTGGGGAGAGGGGGCGCGAACACCGGGGAGCTGTTTTTT	CSVGRGGANTGELFF
once	TRBD2	TRBV5-4	TRBJ2-1	TGTGCCAGCAGCTTGTATGCGGGGGCCTACAATGAGCAGTTCTTC	CASSLYAGAYNEQFF
NA	NA	TRBV6-1	TRBJ1-3	TGTGCCAGCAGTGAAGTTGGCAGGGTGGGAAACACCATATATTTT	CASSEVGRVGNTIYF
NA	TRBD2	TRBV6-5	TRBJ2-1	TGTGCCAGCCAACGGGGGGGCTCCTACAATGAGCAGTTCTTC	CASQRGGSYNEQFF
NA	NA	TRBV9	TRBJ1-1	TGTGCCAGCAGCACGGGAGGGCGGCCAACTGAAGCTTTCTTT	CASSTGGRPTEAFF
NA	NA	TRBV10-1	TRBJ1-1	TGCGCCAGCAGTGAAGAGGGTGACACTGAAGCTTTCTTT	CASSEEGDTEAFF